The rows below give T cell receptor beta chains drawn from one sample of a study of T-cell memory formation after mild COVID-19. TCRdb itself ran the 5' RACE reads through MiXCR, one entry per CDR3 protein. There are over 150,000 distinct CDR3 sequences in the sample; over 20% occur only once, and approximately 22% lies in the top ten. Sequencing was performed on PBMCs or a T cell subset sorted from them (not recorded which). Receptors were obtained from an adult woman who had mild COVID-19 (a few samples of this study predate the infection). Cell type and time point are not known. The CDR3 runs from the conserved cysteine through the conserved F or W. D genes are given only for firm matches. Some rows have no size entry. The others give once, few or many, or a class for an expanded clone.

V gene,J gene,D gene,clone size,CDR3 length,CDR3 DNA,CDR3 protein
TRBV7-9,TRBJ1-1,.,few,14,TGTGCCAGCAGCCACCGGGACAAGAACACTGAAGCTTTCTTT,CASSHRDKNTEAFF
TRBV7-8,TRBJ2-2,.,.,16,TGTGCCAGCAGCTTAGTGCCTAGCGTGACCACCGGGGAGCTGTTTTTT,CASSLVPSVTTGELFF
TRBV12-3/TRBV12-4,TRBJ1-5,TRBD1,few,18,TGTGCCAGCAGCTCTCAGGGACAGGGTTCCCTTAGCAATCAGCCCCAGCATTTT,CASSSQGQGSLSNQPQHF
TRBV2,TRBJ2-7,.,few,11,TGTGCCAGCAGTGAAGGGTACGAGCAGTACTTC,CASSEGYEQYF
TRBV29-1,TRBJ2-1,.,few,13,TGCAGCGTTGTGCAGGGGTCCTACAATGAGCAGTTCTTC,CSVVQGSYNEQFF
TRBV4-2,TRBJ2-7,TRBD1,.,16,TGTGCCAGCAGCCAAGATGGGGCAGGGGGCTCCTACGAGCAGTACTTC,CASSQDGAGGSYEQYF
TRBV10-3,TRBJ2-7,.,many,17,TGTGCCATCAGTGAGTCCGAGGGGGGGCTAGCGGCCTACGAGCAGTACTTC,CAISESEGGLAAYEQYF
TRBV4-1,TRBJ2-7,TRBD2,few,14,TGCGCCAGCAGCCCCCGCCTAGCGGCCTACGAGCAGTACTTC,CASSPRLAAYEQYF
TRBV4-1,TRBJ1-1,.,few,15,TGCGCCAGCAGCCATATGGCAGGGGTGAACACTGAAGCTTTCTTT,CASSHMAGVNTEAFF
TRBV20-1,TRBJ2-7,TRBD2,.,16,TGCAGTGCTAGCCCTAGCGGGAGGGCCTCGTCATACGAGCAGTACTTC,CSASPSGRASSYEQYF
TRBV28,TRBJ2-3,.,.,18,TGTGCCAGCTATAGCGGTAGGGCCCCCCCCTTCCGCGAGGATACGCAGTATTTT,CASYSGRAPPFREDTQYF
TRBV27,TRBJ2-5,.,.,16,TGTGCCAGCAGTTTATCTGGGCTGCAGTACCAAGAGACCCAGTACTTC,CASSLSGLQYQETQYF
TRBV5-6,TRBJ2-4,TRBD2,.,12,TGTGCCAGCAGCCAGGGTAGCGGGGTCAATCACTTC,CASSQGSGVNHF
TRBV30,TRBJ2-3,.,.,14,TGTGCCTGGAATTCAGGGATGGGCACAGATACGCAGTATTTT,CAWNSGMGTDTQYF
TRBV12-3/TRBV12-4,TRBJ2-1,.,few,11,TGTGCCAGCTCTCCCCCCGGTGAGCAGTTCTTC,CASSPPGEQFF
TRBV10-3,TRBJ1-2,.,once,14,TGTGCCATCAGTCCAAGCCAGGACAGTTATCGCTACACCTTC,CAISPSQDSYRYTF
TRBV6-5,TRBJ1-1,.,few,14,TGTGCCAGCAGTTACGCGGACATGAACACTGAAGCTTTCTTT,CASSYADMNTEAFF
TRBV6-5,TRBJ2-2,.,.,18,TGTGCCAGCAGTTACGGGGGGTGGCGGGTCACGAACACCGGGGAGCTGTTTTTT,CASSYGGWRVTNTGELFF
TRBV2,TRBJ1-2,.,.,16,TGTGCCAGCAGTGGGGAGTTCATATCGGCTAACTATGGCTACACCTTC,CASSGEFISANYGYTF
TRBV4-1,TRBJ1-1,.,few,13,TGCGCCAGCAGCCAAGATGGGGGGACTGAAGCTTTCTTT,CASSQDGGTEAFF
TRBV7-9,TRBJ2-3,.,few,16,TGTGCCAGCAGCTTAACTATACTGAGGGGGGAAGATACGCAGTATTTT,CASSLTILRGEDTQYF
TRBV24-1,TRBJ2-5,TRBD2,.,17,TGTGCCACCAGTGATTTCCGCGGGAGGGCCGATGATGAGACCCAGTACTTC,CATSDFRGRADDETQYF
TRBV11-2,TRBJ1-2,TRBD1,.,13,TGTGCCAGCAGAAACAGGGGGTGGAATGGCTACACCTTC,CASRNRGWNGYTF
TRBV19,TRBJ2-7,.,.,13,TGTGCCAGTAGTATCGGGGTTATTTACGAGCAGTACTTC,CASSIGVIYEQYF
TRBV11-2,TRBJ1-1,.,.,13,TGTGCCAGCAGCCATCCCTTGGGTCCGGAAGCTTTCTTT,CASSHPLGPEAFF
TRBV3-1,TRBJ1-1,.,.,13,TGTGCCAGCGGACAGTTCATGAACACTGAAGCTTTCTTT,CASGQFMNTEAFF
TRBV4-1,TRBJ2-7,.,.,14,TGCGCCAGCAGCGCTGACAGAAGCTCCTACGAGCAGTACTTC,CASSADRSSYEQYF
TRBV13,TRBJ1-5,.,.,13,TGTGCCAGCACCGTGAGGGGAGGTCAGCCCCAGCATTTT,CASTVRGGQPQHF
TRBV2,TRBJ1-2,.,.,17,TGTGCCAGCAGTGACCCCCCGGTGCGGACAGAAGTAGGTGGCTACACCTTC,CASSDPPVRTEVGGYTF
TRBV7-9,TRBJ2-7,.,many,13,TGTGCCAGCAGCGGGACCCCGTCCTACGAGCAGTACTTC,CASSGTPSYEQYF
TRBV15,TRBJ1-6,TRBD1,.,18,TGTGCCACCAGCAGAGAAGGTGACAGGGGGCGCCGTAATTCACCCCTCCACTTT,CATSREGDRGRRNSPLHF
TRBV7-8,TRBJ2-7,.,.,16,TGTGCCAGCAGCTTAGTCCAGGGACCTAAGACCTACGAGCAGTACTTC,CASSLVQGPKTYEQYF
TRBV4-3,TRBJ1-2,.,few,14,TGCGCCAGCAGCCAAGGGACTTCCCTGGGTGGCTACACCTTC,CASSQGTSLGGYTF
TRBV4-1,TRBJ1-1,.,.,17,TGCGCCAGCAGCCAAGAGGGGGGGGCCCCTCTTTACACTGAAGCTTTCTTT,CASSQEGGAPLYTEAFF
TRBV24-1,TRBJ2-1,.,few,11,TGTGCCACCAGTGATTTAAGTAGTTTGTTCTTC,CATSDLSSLFF
TRBV14,TRBJ1-1,.,.,15,TGTGCCAGCAGCCCCCACACAGGCGCGGACACTGAAGCTTTCTTT,CASSPHTGADTEAFF
TRBV18,TRBJ1-1,.,.,17,TGTGCCAGCTCACCACCGGGGGGTCTAGGGGAGATCACTGAAGCTTTCTTT,CASSPPGGLGEITEAFF
TRBV5-5,TRBJ1-5,.,few,15,TGTGCCAGCAGCTCTGAGGGTCGAAGCAATCAGCCCCAGCATTTT,CASSSEGRSNQPQHF
TRBV7-9,TRBJ2-3,.,.,13,TGTGCCAGCAGCTTAGACCCGGGAAATACGCAGTATTTT,CASSLDPGNTQYF
TRBV18,TRBJ2-5,TRBD1,few,15,TGTGCCAGCTCACCGTGGACAGGGGAAACGGAGACCCAGTACTTC,CASSPWTGETETQYF
TRBV3-1,TRBJ1-5,TRBD1,.,16,TGTGCCAGCAGCCAAGGGACCAGGGGGCCCAATCAGCCCCAGCATTTT,CASSQGTRGPNQPQHF
TRBV7-9,TRBJ2-1,.,.,13,TGTGCCAGCAGCTTGGCGGGGTGGGAAGAGCAGTTCTTC,CASSLAGWEEQFF